These 30 T cell receptor beta chains were sequenced from one sample in a study of shared clonotypes between healthy human individuals. The data were produced by immunoSEQ multiplex PCR, yet TCRdb's version contains in-frame clones alone and is incomplete. The table shows 1.6 million or so clones, with over 95% occurring only once. The sequenced sample consisted of naive CD4+ T cells sorted from blood. Documented subset: CD45RA+ positively selected. The receptors were gathered from a man aged 30 to 45 in good health.

The rearrangement joins TRBV7-2 to TRBJ1-4; possibly TRBD1 for D (6 bases). Germline V CDR1 and CDR2: SGHTA, FQGNSA. The CDR3 consists of 15 residues. Trimming removed 5 bases at V and 8 bases at J, with 18 bases between. The chain's CDR3 is CASSPQTGSGEKLFF. CDR3 in DNA: TGTGCCAGCAGCCCTCAAACAGGGTCTGGGGAAAAACTGTTTTTT.

This chain connects TRBV6-5 to TRBJ2-4, with TRBD1 as a possible D gene (7 bases). Trimming shortened V by 5 bases and J by 8 bases, and 16 bases separated the two germline ends. The CDR3 length is 14 residues. Germline V gene sequence: CDR1 MNHEY, CDR2 SVGAGI. The CDR3 DNA follows: TGTGCCAGCAGTCTTGGACAGGCGGGGTACATTCAGTACTTC. Amino acid sequence: CASSLGQAGYIQYF.

This sequence joins TRBV5-4 and TRBJ2-7; 12 nucleotides line up with TRBD2. The CDR3 totals 16 residues. Germline lookup yields CDR1 SGHNT and CDR2 YYREEE (reference sequence). Trimming cost V 0 bases and J 10 bases; bases outside gene matches: 11. CDR3 DNA: TGTGCCAGCAGCTTGGCCTCGACTAGCGGGAGCCCGTTTCAGTACTTC. This codes for CASSLASTSGSPFQYF.

As for this clone: The same CDR3 also results from other DNA sequences found in this sample. V is TRBV9 and J is TRBJ2-2; D remains ambiguous. The V and J ends lost 1 base and 0 bases respectively, with 7 bases between them. The CDR3 length is 15 residues. Germline CDR1 and CDR2: SGDLS and YYNGEE. The CDR3 region is CASSVTSANTGELFF. The DNA for the CDR3 is TGTGCCAGCAGCGTAACGTCTGCGAACACCGGGGAGCTGTTTTTT.

The chain is built from TRBV18 and TRBJ2-1; 7 positions agree with TRBD2. Trimming took 4 bases from V and 12 from J; bases not matched to a gene: 9. The CDR3 consists of 13 residues. Per germline, CDR1 KGHSH and CDR2 LQKENI. CDR3 DNA sequence: TGTGCCAGCTCACGGGAACCTAGCGGAGGGCAGTTCTTC. It specifies CASSREPSGGQFF.

V gene TRBV29-1 combines with J gene TRBJ2-1; 10 nucleotides line up with TRBD1. The junction had 5 bases not matched to a gene; V was cut back by 7 bases and J by 5 bases. The CDR3 covers 13 residues. Germline CDR1 SQVTM, CDR2 ANQGSEA. CDR3 sequence: CSGGQGLHNEQFF. DNA for the CDR3: TGCAGCGGGGGACAGGGGCTTCACAATGAGCAGTTCTTC.

The chain joins TRBV6-1 to TRBJ2-7; 9 nucleotides align to TRBD1. CDR1 is MNHNS, CDR2 SASEGT, per germline. The CDR3 extends over 15 amino acids. With 7 bases clipped from V and 6 bases from J, the junction kept 13 bases outside the gene matches. CDR3 coding DNA: TGTGCCAGCAATCCTCCCGGGACAGGGTCAGGCGAGCAGTACTTC. Translating gives CASNPPGTGSGEQYF.

The chain combines TRBV29-1 with TRBJ2-7; 7 positions match TRBD1. V gave up 2 bases and J gave up 2 bases; unmatched junction bases: 9. CDR1 and CDR2 from the germline V gene are SQVTM and ANQGSEA. The CDR3 contains 15 residues. DNA for the CDR3: TGCAGCGTTGAACAGGGACAGTCCTCTCCCTACGAGCAGTACTTC. Protein product: CSVEQGQSSPYEQYF.

The chain employs TRBV5-8 and TRBJ1-1; D is ambiguous. The CDR3 contains 15 residues. The germline V gene encodes CDR1 SGHTS and CDR2 YDEGEE. Trimming cost V 5 bases and J 1 base, with 15 bases left between them. The CDR3 sequence is CASRAVGGSNTEAFF. CDR3 in DNA: TGTGCCAGCAGAGCGGTGGGCGGATCGAACACTGAAGCTTTCTTT. The whole variable domain, remainder taken from reference TRBV5-8 and TRBJ1-1, is EAGVTQSPTHLIKTRGQQATLRCSPISGHTSVYWYQQALGLGLQFLLWYDEGEERNRGNFPPRFSGRQFPNYSSELNVNALELEDSALYLCASRAVGGSNTEAFFGQGTRLTVV.

This clone was observed once. This sequence joins TRBV25-1 and TRBJ1-2, with a weak D call TRBD1 (6 bases). Per the germline V gene, CDR1 is MGHDK and CDR2 is SYGVNS. The V and J ends lost 4 bases and 8 bases respectively, with 20 bases between them. This CDR3 has 15 amino acids. CDR3 DNA sequence: TGTGCCAGCAGTGGCACCTGGGAAGGGGGAGGAGGCTACACCTTC. Translated, it gives CASSGTWEGGGGYTF.

The chain employs TRBV6-5 and TRBJ2-3, with D uncertain. The CDR3 runs to 15 residues. Trimming removed 4 bases at V and 1 base at J, with 12 bases between. Germline CDR1 MNHEY, CDR2 SVGAGI. The CDR3 DNA reads as TGTGCCAGCAGTTCGCCTCTTTCGGGCACAGATACGCAGTATTTT. Amino acid sequence: CASSSPLSGTDTQYF.

This clone was seen only once. The chain employs TRBV7-6 and TRBJ2-1; the D gene is possibly TRBD2 (6 bases). V was cut by 5 bases and J by 5 bases, with 22 bases left in between. The CDR3 contains 17 residues. Germline CDR1 is SGHVS and CDR2 is FNYEAQ. The CDR3, as DNA: TGTGCCAGCAGCCCCCCCCGGGGTTCGCCGGGAGACAATGAGCAGTTCTTC. Translating gives CASSPPRGSPGDNEQFF.

This chain connects TRBV11-3 to TRBJ2-7; 10 bases are a match to TRBD2. This CDR3 contains 14 residues. Germline-derived CDR1 and CDR2 are SGHNT and YENEEA. J lost 7 bases, V lost 5 bases, and 8 bases had no gene match. The CDR3 loop is CASSPSAGGGEQYF. CDR3 sequence (DNA): TGTGCCAGCAGCCCGTCAGCGGGAGGGGGAGAGCAGTACTTC. The variable domain in full, completed from reference TRBV11-3 and TRBJ2-7, reads EAGVVQSPRYKIIEKKQPVAFWCNPISGHNTLYWYLQNLGQGPELLIRYENEEAVDDSQLPKDRFSAERLKGVDSTLKIQPAELGDSAVYLCASSPSAGGGEQYFGPGTRLTVT.

This clone was picked up one time. This sequence joins TRBV9 and TRBJ2-1, with D perhaps being TRBD1 or TRBD2 (5 bases each). Germline CDR1 is SGDLS and CDR2 is YYNGEE. The CDR3 sequence is 15 residues long. The V end lost 0 bases, the J end lost 5 bases, and 12 bases lay between the germline ends. In DNA, the CDR3 is TGTGCCAGCAGCGTAGGCGGGCAGGGAAACAATGAGCAGTTCTTC. Amino acid sequence: CASSVGGQGNNEQFF.

This rearrangement joins TRBV19 to TRBJ1-2, with 9 bases that match TRBD1. From germline, CDR1 is LNHDA and CDR2 SQIVND (reference sequence). V shed 8 bases and J 6 bases; nucleotides not matched to a gene: 16. CDR3 length: 16 residues. The CDR3 loop is CASHPLSGTGYDGYTF. For the CDR3, the DNA is TGTGCCAGTCACCCTTTATCCGGGACAGGGTACGATGGCTACACCTTC.

The chain links TRBV10-3 to TRBJ2-3; 11 positions agree with TRBD1. V was pared by 5 bases and J by 2 bases, with 3 bases of the junction left unmatched. The germline V gene has CDR1 ENHRY and CDR2 SYGVKD. The CDR3 contains 15 residues. The CDR3 nucleotides read TGTGCCATCAGTTCTGGACAGGGGGCCACAGATACGCAGTATTTT. It codes for CAISSGQGATDTQYF.

The V call is TRBV7-2, the J call TRBJ2-2; unclear D gene. Between the trimmed V and J ends, which lost 3 bases and 6 bases, there was a span of 14 bases. Per the germline V gene, CDR1 is SGHTA and CDR2 is FQGNSA. The CDR3 is 15 amino acids. CDR3: CASSLGATKSGELFF. The CDR3, as DNA: TGTGCCAGCAGCTTGGGTGCAACAAAATCCGGGGAGCTGTTTTTT.

V usage is TRBV2 and J usage is TRBJ2-7; D gene ambiguous. The V gene's germline CDR1 is SNHLY and CDR2 FYNNEI. This CDR3 has 14 amino acids. V lost 1 base to trimming and J lost 4 bases, with 11 bases between them. The CDR3 DNA is TGTGCCAGCAGTGAAGTTTTAGCCCCTTACGAGCAGTACTTC. This sequence encodes CASSEVLAPYEQYF.

The genes are TRBV5-8 and TRBJ1-2, with a tentative D call TRBD1 (5 bases). The V end lost 0 bases, the J end lost 4 bases, and 10 bases lay between the germline ends. CDR1 is SGHTS, CDR2 YDEGEE, per germline. There are 14 residues in the CDR3. The CDR3 spells CASSLAGRAYGYTF. The CDR3 DNA is TGTGCCAGCAGCTTGGCGGGGCGCGCCTATGGCTACACCTTC.

V is TRBV10-3 and J is TRBJ1-1; D remains ambiguous. The CDR3 runs to 13 residues. CDR1 is ENHRY, CDR2 SYGVKD, per germline. With 0 bases removed from V and 11 bases from J, the gap between germline ends came to 13 bases. The CDR3 reads CAISESTGIVAFF. CDR3 coding DNA: TGTGCCATCAGTGAGTCGACGGGGATTGTGGCTTTCTTT.

The rearrangement uses TRBV5-1 and TRBJ1-2, with D tentatively TRBD1 (5 bases). There are 15 residues in the CDR3. Trimming stripped 1 base from V and 8 bases from J, with 18 bases between. The V gene's germline CDR1 is SGHRS and CDR2 YFSETQ. The CDR3 reads CASSLRSQARDGYTF. The CDR3 DNA follows: TGCGCCAGCAGCTTGAGATCTCAGGCTAGGGACGGCTACACCTTC.

V usage is TRBV10-3 and J usage is TRBJ2-1; D remains unclear. Trimming took off 11 bases at V and 0 bases at J, with 20 bases between the two ends. The germline CDR1 and CDR2 sequences are ENHRY and SYGVKD. The CDR3 loop spans 16 amino acids. The CDR3 loop reads CAAPCLRSSSYNEQFF. The CDR3 DNA is TGTGCCGCCCCTTGCTTGCGGAGTAGCTCCTACAATGAGCAGTTCTTC.

The genes are TRBV6-6 and TRBJ2-3; either TRBD1 or TRBD2 may fit D (5 bases each). Trimming removed 0 bases at V and 7 bases at J, with 8 bases between. CDR1 and CDR2 from the germline V gene are MNHNY and SVGAGI (reference sequence). This CDR3 spans 13 amino acids. The CDR3 here is CASSYSGTYTQYF. CDR3 nucleotide sequence: TGTGCCAGCAGTTACTCGGGGACCTATACGCAGTATTTT.

J is TRBJ2-5 and V is TRBV15; 10 bases line up with TRBD2. V lost 2 bases, J lost 2 bases, and 5 bases stayed unmatched. CDR1 and CDR2 (germline): LNHNV, YYDKDF (reference sequence). This CDR3 is 16 amino acids long. CDR3: CATSRSGLATQETQYF. As DNA, the CDR3 is TGTGCCACCAGCAGATCGGGACTAGCGACACAAGAGACCCAGTACTTC.

V gene TRBV28 combines with J gene TRBJ1-1; D perhaps matches TRBD1 (6 bases). The CDR3 extends over 15 amino acids. The germline V gene has CDR1 MDHEN and CDR2 SYDVKM. The V and J ends lost 10 bases and 4 bases respectively, with 22 bases between them. The CDR3 region has the DNA TGTGCCACCCACGTCCCCCGGGGGCGGGGCACTGAAGCTTTCTTT. Protein product: CATHVPRGRGTEAFF.

V and J are TRBV5-1 and TRBJ2-7; D remains unclear. The CDR3 loop spans 14 amino acids. With 7 bases removed from V and 0 bases from J, the gap between germline ends came to 14 bases. Germline V gene sequence: CDR1 SGHRS, CDR2 YFSETQ. Here the CDR3 reads CASRGSVGSYEQYF. The CDR3 DNA reads as TGCGCCAGCCGTGGTTCGGTGGGCTCCTACGAGCAGTACTTC.

This sequence joins TRBV2 and TRBJ2-7; 16 bases map to TRBD2. With V trimmed by 8 bases and J by 0 bases, 13 bases remained unmatched. Germline-derived CDR1 and CDR2 are SNHLY and FYNNEI. The CDR3 sequence is 19 residues long. The CDR3 reads CASWSPGLAGGPTSYEQYF. The CDR3 DNA is TGTGCCAGCTGGTCTCCGGGACTAGCGGGAGGGCCTACCTCCTACGAGCAGTACTTC.

V and J are TRBV5-5 and TRBJ2-7; 8 bases line up with TRBD1. V was pared by 7 bases and J by 3 bases, with 6 bases of the junction left unmatched. The CDR3 is made up of 13 amino acids. From germline, CDR1 is SGHKS and CDR2 YYEKEE (reference sequence). Here the CDR3 DNA reads TGTGCCAGCCAATATGACAGGGGCTACGAGCAGTACTTC. Encoded protein: CASQYDRGYEQYF.

The V call is TRBV10-3, the J call TRBJ1-4; D not resolved. This CDR3 is built from 15 residues. Germline CDR1 ENHRY, CDR2 SYGVKD. V was trimmed by 2 bases and J by 0 bases, leaving 7 bases between them. The CDR3, as DNA: TGTGCCATCAGTGAGGGCGGTGCAACTAATGAAAAACTGTTTTTT. It translates to CAISEGGATNEKLFF.

The rearrangement links TRBV10-2 to TRBJ1-3; the D gene is possibly TRBD1 (6 bases). The CDR3 totals 12 residues. Looked up from germline, CDR1 is WSHSY and CDR2 is SAAADI. The ends were cut back, 6 bases at V and 8 bases at J, with 11 bases in the middle. The CDR3 sequence: CASSDRMDTIYF. The CDR3 bases are TGCGCCAGCAGCGACAGGATGGACACCATATATTTT.